A selection of T cell receptor beta chains follows, all from one sample in a study of T cell changes during pregnancy in multiple sclerosis. Method: immunoSEQ multiplex PCR; TCRdb's copy keeps in-frame clones and lacks some. The sample yields approximately 60,000 clones, approximately 93% seen once. The sequencing here drew on CD8+ T cells from peripheral blood mononuclear cells, taken in the second trimester of pregnancy. Receptors were obtained from a female donor with multiple sclerosis, enrolled in a pregnancy study. Both conserved end residues are part of each CDR3. Fields, in order: D gene, V gene, clone size, J gene, CDR3 protein, CDR3 DNA. The D gene is left open where the match is weak. The size field is filled for only some rows; it gives once, few, many or a size class.

-	TRBV6-1	once	TRBJ1-5	CASMRDSAQPQHF	TGTGCCAGCATGAGAGACAGCGCCCAGCCCCAGCATTTT
TRBD1	TRBV19	-	TRBJ2-3	CASSRGTGTDTQYF	TGTGCCAGTAGTAGGGGGACAGGCACAGATACGCAGTATTTT
TRBD1	TRBV4-1	-	TRBJ1-2	CASSQQGADGYTF	TGCGCCAGCAGCCAACAGGGGGCGGATGGCTACACCTTC
-	TRBV19	-	TRBJ2-7	CASSMPLGDEQYF	TGTGCCAGTAGTATGCCTTTAGGGGACGAGCAGTACTTC
TRBD2	TRBV5-1	-	TRBJ2-7	CASSVASGAGEQYF	TGCGCCAGCAGCGTGGCTAGCGGGGCGGGCGAGCAGTACTTC
-	TRBV29-1	-	TRBJ2-7	CSARTGTTYEQYF	TGCAGCGCCCGAACCGGGACAACCTACGAGCAGTACTTC
TRBD2	TRBV7-7	-	TRBJ2-5	CASSLASGIQETQYF	TGTGCCAGCAGCCTTGCTAGCGGGATTCAAGAGACCCAGTACTTC
-	TRBV4-2	-	TRBJ2-1	CASSQDSVSGSNEQFF	TGTGCCAGCAGCCAAGATTCCGTTAGCGGAAGCAATGAGCAGTTCTTC
-	TRBV9	-	TRBJ2-1	CASSVEGGMDEQFF	TGTGCCAGCAGCGTAGAGGGGGGGATGGATGAGCAGTTCTTC
-	TRBV4-3	-	TRBJ2-7	CASSQEGQGLNEQYF	TGCGCCAGCAGCCAAGAGGGCCAGGGGCTAAACGAGCAGTACTTC
TRBD1	TRBV28	-	TRBJ2-7	CASSYPGQGAYEQYF	TGTGCCAGCAGCTATCCGGGACAGGGGGCCTACGAGCAGTACTTC
-	TRBV9	-	TRBJ2-2	CASSVSNTGELFF	TGTGCCAGCAGCGTGTCTAACACCGGGGAGCTGTTTTTT
TRBD1	TRBV19	-	TRBJ1-1	CASSPGTGQNTEAFF	TGTGCCAGTAGTCCAGGGACAGGGCAGAACACTGAAGCTTTCTTT
TRBD2	TRBV19	-	TRBJ2-1	CASTLSGMGYNEQFF	TGTGCCAGCACGCTTAGCGGGATGGGATACAATGAGCAGTTCTTC
TRBD1	TRBV4-3	few	TRBJ2-6	CASSQDPGGGANVLTF	TGCGCCAGCAGCCAAGATCCAGGGGGCGGGGCCAACGTCCTGACTTTC